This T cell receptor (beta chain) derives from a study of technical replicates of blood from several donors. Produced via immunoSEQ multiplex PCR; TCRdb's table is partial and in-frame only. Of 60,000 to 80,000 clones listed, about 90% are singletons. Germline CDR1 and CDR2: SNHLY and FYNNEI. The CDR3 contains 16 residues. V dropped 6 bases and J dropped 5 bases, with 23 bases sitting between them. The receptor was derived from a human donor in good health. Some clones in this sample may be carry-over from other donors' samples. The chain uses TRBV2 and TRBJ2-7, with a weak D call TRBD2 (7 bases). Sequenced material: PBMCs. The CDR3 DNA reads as TGTGCCAGCAGCCGAGGGGGGGCGGGAAGGTTAGACGAGCAGTACTTC. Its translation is CASSRGGAGRLDEQYF.